This is a list of T cell receptor beta chains from one sample in a study of shared T cell receptors in the human thymus. This table comes from immunoSEQ multiplex PCR, and its TCRdb copy is limited to in-frame clones, with some not included. The sample shows some 760,000 clones, around 85% of them seen only once. This same sample was also part of a study on human thymus T cells.

Input material: thymocytes. The source is a girl under three years old with a congenital heart defect. The CDR3 runs from the conserved cysteine through the conserved F or W. D genes are given only for firm matches. Part of the rows lack a size; the others show once, few, many or a class for expanded clones.

j_call,d_call,clone_size,v_call,cdr3_aa,cdr3_nt
TRBJ2-3,TRBD2,-,TRBV5-6,CASTRTRERGYTDTQYF,TGTGCCAGCACCCGCACCCGCGAGCGGGGGTACACAGATACGCAGTATTTT
TRBJ1-3,-,-,TRBV15,CATSRSSPYSGNTIYF,TGTGCCACCAGCAGAAGTAGTCCATACTCTGGAAACACCATATATTTT
TRBJ1-1,-,-,TRBV7-2,CASSFPGRGLPEAFF,TGTGCCAGCAGCTTCCCGGGCAGGGGTTTACCTGAAGCTTTCTTT
TRBJ2-3,TRBD2,-,TRBV4-1,CASSQPLERGVTDTQYF,TGCGCCAGCAGCCAACCGCTGGAGCGGGGGGTCACAGATACGCAGTATTTT
TRBJ2-5,-,-,TRBV5-6,CASSLVDRQETQYF,TGTGCCAGCAGCTTGGTGGACAGACAAGAGACCCAGTACTTC
TRBJ1-1,-,once,TRBV23-1,CASSRTPSAWVGCTEAFF,TGCGCCAGCAGCCGGACACCGTCTGCATGGGTGGGTTGCACTGAAGCTTTCTTT
TRBJ2-1,-,-,TRBV20-1,CSAILNNEQFF,TGCAGTGCAATACTCAACAATGAGCAGTTCTTC
TRBJ1-6,-,-,TRBV6-1,CASAGGSNSPLHF,TGTGCCAGCGCGGGGGGATCTAATTCACCCCTCCACTTT
TRBJ2-7,-,-,TRBV27,CASSSKALVGPYEQYF,TGTGCCAGCAGTTCAAAAGCCCTCGTGGGCCCCTACGAGCAGTACTTC
TRBJ1-5,-,once,TRBV2,CASSESIPGETGQPQHF,TGTGCCAGCAGTGAATCGATTCCGGGTGAGACGGGTCAGCCCCAGCATTTT
TRBJ2-7,TRBD2,-,TRBV9,CASSPASGPYEQYF,TGTGCCAGCAGCCCGGCTAGCGGCCCCTACGAGCAGTACTTC
TRBJ1-1,TRBD1,-,TRBV5-1,CASSLEGQGGNRRTEAFF,TGCGCCAGCAGCTTGGAGGGGCAGGGGGGCAACCGGAGAACTGAAGCTTTCTTT
TRBJ2-3,-,-,TRBV10-3,CAISAYPRGGRPSTDTQYF,TGTGCCATCAGTGCTTACCCGCGAGGGGGAAGACCTAGCACAGATACGCAGTATTTT
TRBJ1-3,-,few,TRBV5-1,CASSLVGSLQGGNTIYF,TGCGCCAGCAGCTTGGTAGGCAGCCTCCAGGGTGGAAACACCATATATTTT
TRBJ1-2,TRBD1,-,TRBV19,CASSIKGRQGRMTIYGYTF,TGTGCCAGTAGTATTAAGGGGAGACAGGGGAGGATGACCATCTATGGCTACACCTTC
TRBJ1-2,TRBD1,-,TRBV9,CASSAQYRTGENYGYTF,TGTGCCAGCAGCGCCCAGTACCGGACAGGGGAAAACTATGGCTACACCTTC
TRBJ2-1,TRBD2,-,TRBV4-1,CASSQGERLAGGNNEQFF,TGCGCCAGCAGCCAAGGGGAGCGCTTAGCGGGGGGGAACAATGAGCAGTTCTTC
TRBJ2-1,TRBD1,-,TRBV6-1,CASEDRGSYNEQFF,TGTGCCAGCGAGGACAGGGGTTCCTACAATGAGCAGTTCTTC
TRBJ2-3,TRBD1,-,TRBV5-6,CASSFLDRDRRGSDTQYF,TGTGCCAGCAGCTTTCTCGACCGGGACAGGCGAGGTTCCGATACGCAGTATTTT
TRBJ1-5,TRBD1,-,TRBV19,CASRDRGGQPQHF,TGTGCCAGTAGAGACAGGGGAGGTCAGCCCCAGCATTTT
TRBJ2-3,TRBD2,-,TRBV5-1,CASSLKRGISADTQYF,TGCGCCAGCAGCTTAAAGCGGGGGATCAGCGCAGATACGCAGTATTTT
TRBJ1-3,-,-,TRBV4-3,CASSQARGGPGNTIYF,TGCGCCAGCAGCCAAGCCCGAGGCGGGCCTGGAAACACCATATATTTT
TRBJ2-7,TRBD1,-,TRBV2,CASSGRDRGRYEQYF,TGTGCCAGCAGTGGTCGAGACAGGGGCAGGTACGAGCAGTACTTC
TRBJ1-6,TRBD1,-,TRBV25-1,CASSEGDSSYNSPLHF,TGTGCCAGCAGTGAAGGGGACAGCTCCTATAATTCACCCCTCCACTTT
TRBJ1-2,-,-,TRBV2,CASSDFAGRYYGYTF,TGTGCCAGCAGTGATTTTGCAGGGCGGTACTATGGCTACACCTTC
TRBJ1-2,-,-,TRBV5-6,CASSLMASRRTYGYTF,TGTGCCAGCAGCTTAATGGCGTCGAGGAGAACCTATGGCTACACCTTC
TRBJ2-3,TRBD1,-,TRBV11-2,CASSPRGWDRSTDTQYF,TGTGCCAGCAGCCCACGAGGTTGGGACAGAAGCACAGATACGCAGTATTTT
TRBJ1-4,-,-,TRBV5-8,CASSERTAKNEKLFF,TGTGCCAGCAGCGAGAGGACAGCCAAAAATGAAAAACTGTTTTTT
TRBJ2-1,TRBD2,-,TRBV5-1,CASSLTLLAGGRCEQFF,TGCGCCAGCAGCTTGACCCTACTAGCGGGGGGGCGGTGTGAGCAGTTCTTC
TRBJ1-4,-,-,TRBV14,CASSQGVSPNEKLFF,TGTGCCAGCAGCCAAGGTGTCAGTCCTAATGAAAAACTGTTTTTT
TRBJ2-1,TRBD2,-,TRBV11-2,CASSFLAGRSYNEQFF,TGTGCCAGCAGCTTCCTAGCGGGACGCTCCTACAATGAGCAGTTCTTC
TRBJ1-2,-,-,TRBV7-9,CASSLTTGNFLPHYGYTF,TGTGCCAGCAGCCTAACGACAGGAAACTTTTTACCCCACTATGGCTACACCTTC
TRBJ1-1,-,-,TRBV5-1,CASSSDRYFTEAFF,TGCGCCAGCAGCTCCGACAGGTACTTCACTGAAGCTTTCTTT
TRBJ2-5,TRBD2,-,TRBV2,CASRLTSGGAGETQYF,TGTGCCAGCAGACTGACTAGCGGGGGGGCCGGAGAGACCCAGTACTTC
TRBJ2-7,-,-,TRBV15,CATSRASLEFEHTHGYEQYF,TGTGCCACCAGCAGAGCTAGCCTGGAGTTCGAGCACACCCATGGCTACGAGCAGTACTTC
TRBJ1-1,-,-,TRBV5-1,CASSLDQGRGHTEAFF,TGCGCCAGCAGCTTGGATCAGGGTAGGGGTCACACTGAAGCTTTCTTT
TRBJ2-5,TRBD1,once,TRBV10-1,CASSGTGGQETQYF,TGCGCCAGCAGTGGGACAGGGGGCCAAGAGACCCAGTACTTC
TRBJ2-1,-,-,TRBV15,CATSRPLGKAHNEQFF,TGTGCCACCAGCAGACCACTAGGGAAGGCCCACAATGAGCAGTTCTTC
TRBJ1-2,-,-,TRBV15,CATSPTRVGSYGYTF,TGTGCCACCAGCCCAACCCGGGTAGGCTCTTATGGCTACACCTTC
TRBJ1-1,-,-,TRBV7-6,CASSNTGGVGNTEAFF,TGTGCCAGCAGCAATACAGGTGGCGTGGGGAACACTGAAGCTTTCTTT
TRBJ2-6,TRBD2,-,TRBV19,CASSIPCREGPGANVLTF,TGTGCCAGTAGTATTCCGTGCAGGGAGGGACCTGGGGCCAACGTCCTGACTTTC
TRBJ2-1,TRBD2,-,TRBV5-1,CASSRSTSGGYNEQFF,TGCGCCAGCAGCCGAAGTACTAGCGGGGGATACAATGAGCAGTTCTTC
TRBJ1-2,-,once,TRBV19,CASSIPRGRDGYTF,TGTGCCAGTAGTATCCCCAGGGGCAGGGATGGCTACACCTTC
TRBJ2-3,TRBD2,-,TRBV27,CASSLGWGLAVSDTQYF,TGTGCCAGCAGTTTAGGGTGGGGACTAGCGGTCTCCGATACGCAGTATTTT
TRBJ1-1,-,-,TRBV5-1,CASSLEGTEAFF,TGCGCCAGCAGCTTGGAGGGGACTGAAGCTTTCTTT
TRBJ2-1,-,once,TRBV7-9,CASSLFLGQGPYNEQFF,TGTGCCAGCAGCTTATTTTTAGGGCAGGGTCCCTACAATGAGCAGTTCTTC
TRBJ2-3,TRBD1,-,TRBV12-5,CASGQDTFWDRFYTDTQYF,TGTGCTAGTGGCCAAGACACCTTCTGGGACAGGTTTTACACAGATACGCAGTATTTT
TRBJ1-2,TRBD1,-,TRBV13,CASRSVSGTGPYGYTF,TGTGCCAGCAGGTCGGTATCCGGGACAGGGCCCTATGGCTACACCTTC
TRBJ2-1,TRBD2,-,TRBV4-3,CASSQHAGLAGDYNEQFF,TGCGCCAGCAGCCAACATGCGGGACTAGCGGGGGACTACAATGAGCAGTTCTTC
TRBJ2-3,-,-,TRBV5-1,CASSSLRRGRTDTQYF,TGCGCCAGCAGCTCCCTTCGGCGGGGTCGGACAGATACGCAGTATTTT
TRBJ2-5,-,-,TRBV7-6,CASSSPRHVVQETQYF,TGTGCCAGCAGCTCACCCCGACACGTAGTACAAGAGACCCAGTACTTC
TRBJ2-3,TRBD2,-,TRBV28,CASPPGTSGSDTQYF,TGTGCCAGCCCTCCTGGGACTAGCGGGTCAGATACGCAGTATTTT
TRBJ1-6,TRBD1,-,TRBV25-1,CASSGDRVSSYNSPLHF,TGTGCCAGCAGTGGTGACAGGGTGAGCTCCTATAATTCACCCCTCCACTTT
TRBJ1-3,-,-,TRBV4-1,CASSQVGATGNTIYF,TGCGCCAGCAGCCAAGTGGGGGCAACTGGAAACACCATATATTTT